This passage covers 2 T cell receptor beta chains from one sample sequenced in a study of blood T cell repertoires in COVID-19 (dated by TCRdb to between 2020 and 2021). The method was the immunoSEQ multiplex PCR assay. TCRdb took over this immuneACCESS table, retaining in-frame rearrangements with V and J assigned. Such tables are incomplete; in checked studies, under half of the missing clones stem from an unresolved V gene, and the remainder is unexplained. In this sample the table shows some 400,000 clones, approximately 87% of which occur a single time. The top ten clonotypes cover under 1.5% of the sample. Sequencing used PBMCs or T cells enriched from blood (not recorded which). Receptors were obtained from a man in his thirties or forties who had recovered from COVID-19.

The chain has TRBV4-3 and TRBJ2-2; the match to TRBD2 covers 10 bases. J lost 3 bases, V lost 4 bases, and 2 bases had no gene match. This CDR3 is built from 15 residues. The germline gives CDR1 LGHNA, CDR2 YSLEER. The CDR3 protein is CASSLLAGDTGELFF. The CDR3 DNA follows: TGCGCCAGCAGCCTTCTAGCGGGGGACACCGGGGAGCTGTTTTTT.

V usage is TRBV5-1 and J usage is TRBJ2-5; 8 positions agree with TRBD2. The V and J ends lost 4 bases and 1 base, in that order; junction bases with no gene match: 9. The CDR3 totals 16 residues. CDR1 and CDR2 (germline): SGHRS, YFSETQ. This chain's CDR3 is CASSPAGGEFQETQYF. DNA of the CDR3: TGCGCCAGCAGCCCCGCCGGGGGGGAGTTCCAAGAGACCCAGTACTTC.